These 3 T cell receptor beta chains came from one sample sequenced in a study of CD8 T cells in ankylosing spondylitis. TCRdb fed the 5' RACE reads into MiXCR, producing one record per CDR3 protein. The sample contains approximately 520,000 distinct CDR3 sequences, roughly 5.2% of which appear only once. No antigen has been assigned to these receptors. Study results and limitations: Ankylosing spondylitis blood appeared to be characterized by a TCR beta motif of 8 or 9 highly homologous variants.

Input material: blood, either unsorted or a sorted T cell fraction (not recorded which). These receptors originate from a male donor with ankylosing spondylitis.

In this sample, this clonotype turned up many times. This CDR3 is CAISPGTSETQYF. The CDR3 DNA sequence: TGTGCCATCAGTCCCGGGACTAGTGAGACCCAGTACTTC. V is TRBV10-3 and J is TRBJ2-5; 8 positions match TRBD2. CDR1 ENHRY and CDR2 SYGVKD come from the germline V gene. The CDR3 totals 13 residues. The ends lost 5 bases at V and 5 bases at J; junction bases unmatched: 4.

This clonotype was seen ten or more times. The V gene is TRBV5-1, the J gene TRBJ2-2; TRBD2 aligns across 7 bases. The CDR3 is 16 amino acids. J gave up 3 bases and V 0 bases, and 5 bases lay outside the gene matches. Looked up from germline, CDR1 is SGHRS and CDR2 is YFSETQ. The CDR3 reads CASSLAGLADTGELFF. The CDR3, as DNA: TGCGCCAGCAGCTTGGCCGGGCTAGCGGACACCGGGGAGCTGTTTTTT.

The rearrangement links TRBV27 to TRBJ2-1; D tentatively fits TRBD1 or TRBD2 (5 bases each). The germline gives CDR1 MNHEY, CDR2 SMNVEV (reference sequence). The CDR3 contains 16 residues. Trimming pared 6 bases from V and 10 bases from J, leaving 25 bases between. This CDR3 reads CASRPSGTQELLEQFF. The DNA for the CDR3 is TGTGCCAGCAGACCCTCCGGGACCCAGGAACTTTTGGAGCAGTTCTTC.